This T cell receptor beta chain was identified during a study of cytomegalovirus exposure and HLA in healthy donors. Study conclusions and caveats: According to the study, 180 or so TCR beta chains were cytomegalovirus-associated. Whilst most TCR sequences proved rare, a subset of public TCRs occurred across many donors. Under in vitro conditions, three CMV-associated chains were confirmed as specific for CMV antigens.

Germline values: CDR1 MGHDK, CDR2 SYGVNS. The CDR3 consists of 14 residues. V was trimmed by 3 bases and J by 2 bases, leaving 11 bases between them. Clones were read by immunoSEQ multiplex PCR, and TCRdb kept only the in-frame ones, dropping some. Of 240,000 or so clones in the sample, around 87% were seen once. Only a few counts were recorded for this clone. Antigen specificity is unknown. The donors were in the approximately 120-subject validation cohort; that cohort was separate from the roughly 680-subject first cohort. V gene TRBV25-1 combines with J gene TRBJ2-7; D uncertain. The specimen was PBMCs. The origin of this receptor is a woman aged 30 to 39 in good health and CMV-seropositive. The CDR3 region has the DNA TGTGCCAGCAGTGACCAATCTGGCCCCTACGAGCAGTACTTC. Protein product: CASSDQSGPYEQYF.